This T cell receptor beta chain originates from a study of cytomegalovirus exposure and HLA in healthy donors. Study-wide results and limits: Later analysis demonstrated an association between a missense DCLRE1C variant and TCR beta V- and J-gene trimming. Presence/absence analyses rested on an assumption that sequencing depth was roughly uniform across donors. Sequencing had likely introduced a cluster of highly shared sequence variants as an artifact.

A multiplex PCR was run with 60 Vbeta primers and 13 Jbeta primers. The protocol was immunoSEQ multiplex PCR, while the TCRdb copy is restricted to in-frame clones and leaves out a portion. The sample has roughly 100,000 clones, roughly 76% seen once. This clone appeared a single time. Its antigen is currently unknown. One end of the junction varies from germline; a read error may be responsible. The CDR3 sequence is 15 residues long. In germline, CDR1 is SSHAT, CDR2 FNYEAQ (reference sequence). The receptor was isolated from a woman between 45 and 65 years old in good health and CMV-seropositive. This chain uses TRBV7-7 with TRBJ1-5; tentatively, D is TRBD1 (5 bases). Material: PBMCs. Here the CDR3 reads CASSLEGHGNQPQHF. For the CDR3, the DNA is TGTGCTAGCAGCTTAGAGGGGCACGGCAATCAGCCCCAGCATTTT.